The 11 T cell receptor beta chains below were found in one sample sequenced in a study of blood T cell repertoires in COVID-19. Assay used: immunoSEQ multiplex PCR; TCRdb lists only in-frame clones, some missing. The data show some 140,000 clones, over 60% seen once. Sequenced material: peripheral blood. These receptors all come from a man aged 80 or over with acute or convalescent COVID-19.

V is TRBV14 and J is TRBJ2-1; D uncertain. V lost 0 bases to trimming and J lost 15 bases, with 12 bases between them. The CDR3 length is 12 residues. Germline lookup yields CDR1 SGHDN and CDR2 FVKESK. CDR3 bases: TGTGCCAGCAGCCAAGATGCCGCCGACTCGTTCTTC. Amino acid sequence: CASSQDAADSFF.

This chain connects TRBV18 to TRBJ1-6, with TRBD1 identical over 10 bases. From germline, CDR1 is KGHSH and CDR2 LQKENI. Germline trimming cut 6 bases from V and 7 bases from J; bases unmatched to any gene: 9. This CDR3 is 16 amino acids long. Written as DNA, the CDR3 is TGTGCCAGCTCGGATACACCGGGACAGGGGAATTCACCCCTCCACTTT. It translates to CASSDTPGQGNSPLHF. Looking up the rest from reference TRBV18 and TRBJ1-6 gives the full variable domain: NAGVMQNPRHLVRRRGQEARLRCSPMKGHSHVYWYRQLPEEGLKFMVYLQKENIIDESGMPKERFSAEFPKEGPSILRIQQVVRGDSAAYFCASSDTPGQGNSPLHFGNGTRLTVT.

The chain links TRBV27 to TRBJ2-4, with 12 bases matching TRBD1. The CDR3 sequence is 16 residues long. V lost 5 bases and J lost 0; bases outside the gene matches: 2. Germline V gene sequence: CDR1 MNHEY, CDR2 SMNVEV (reference sequence). The CDR3 DNA reads TGTGCCAGCAGTCGGGACAGGGGGCTAGCCAAAAACATTCAGTACTTC. It translates to CASSRDRGLAKNIQYF.

In this sample, this clone turned up a few times. The chain has TRBV6-6 and TRBJ2-3; a possible D gene is TRBD2 (5 bases). V lost 8 bases and J 0 bases, leaving 12 bases between the germline ends. Germline CDR1 MNHNY, CDR2 SVGAGI (reference sequence). This CDR3 has 14 amino acids. The CDR3 here is CASSLGVSTDTQYF. The DNA for the CDR3 is TGTGCCAGCTCCCTCGGGGTAAGCACAGATACGCAGTATTTT.

The rearrangement links TRBV4-1 to TRBJ1-2; the D gene is possibly TRBD1 (5 bases). CDR3 length equals 16 residues. Trimming removed 3 bases at V and 1 base at J, with 15 bases between. CDR1 and CDR2 (germline): MGHRA, YSYEKL. CDR3 residues: CASSQGGAEINYGYTF. In nucleotides, the CDR3 is TGCGCCAGCAGCCAGGGAGGGGCAGAGATTAACTATGGCTACACCTTC.

The chain recombines TRBV5-1 with TRBJ2-3, with 8 bases that match TRBD1. The CDR3 is 18 amino acids. Germline V gives CDR1 SGHRS, CDR2 YFSETQ. V dropped 1 base and J dropped 2; count of bases not matched to a gene: 12. CDR3 bases: TGCGCCAGCAGCTTGTCTACGGGACAGGCCTTTTACACAGATACGCAGTATTTT. Its protein is CASSLSTGQAFYTDTQYF.

The V gene is TRBV19, the J gene TRBJ2-7, with D uncertain. This CDR3 is 13 amino acids long. CDR1 is LNHDA and CDR2 is SQIVND in the germline V gene (reference sequence). V gave up 1 base and J gave up 6 bases, with 10 bases separating them. The CDR3 reads CASSIGSRSEQYF. CDR3 bases: TGTGCCAGTAGTATAGGTAGCCGGAGCGAGCAGTACTTC.

J is TRBJ1-4 and V is TRBV18; D is possibly TRBD1 (5 bases). The CDR3 length is 18 residues. Germline V gene lookup returns CDR1 KGHSH and CDR2 LQKENI. Trimming took off 0 bases at V and 3 bases at J, with 17 bases between the two ends. The CDR3 loop reads CASSPPWGSGAPNEKLFF. CDR3 nucleotide sequence: TGTGCCAGCTCACCACCATGGGGGTCGGGAGCACCTAATGAAAAACTGTTTTTT.

This sequence joins TRBV6-2 or TRBV6-3 and TRBJ2-1; 8 bases align to TRBD2. CDR1 and CDR2 (germline): MNHEY, SVGEGT. The CDR3 consists of 14 residues. The V segment lost 5 bases and the J segment 8 bases; nucleotides outside the gene matches: 8. In nucleotides, the CDR3 is TGTGCCAGCAGTCCGGCGGGGGGTTCCCATGAGCAGTTCTTC. It codes for CASSPAGGSHEQFF.

The V and J genes are TRBV19 and TRBJ2-1; 8 bases line up with TRBD2. The CDR3 sequence is 12 residues long. After removal of 10 bases from V and 5 bases from J, the junction contained 4 bases not matched to a gene. The V gene's germline CDR1 is LNHDA and CDR2 SQIVND (reference sequence). The CDR3 is CATRGGDNEQFF. The CDR3 DNA follows: TGTGCCACCCGGGGGGGGGACAATGAGCAGTTCTTC. Full variable domain (rest looked up from reference TRBV19 and TRBJ2-1): DGGITQSPKYLFRKEGQNVTLSCEQNLNHDAMYWYRQDPGQGLRLIYYSQIVNDFQKGDIAEGYSVSREKKESFPLTVTSAQKNPTAFYLCATRGGDNEQFFGPGTRLTVL.

This clone was detected ten times or more. This rearrangement joins TRBV2 to TRBJ2-1; TRBD1 matches at 7 bases. Germline V gene sequence: CDR1 SNHLY, CDR2 FYNNEI. V dropped 6 bases and J dropped 7; count of bases not matched to a gene: 6. CDR3 length: 13 residues. The DNA of the CDR3 is TGTGCCAGCAGCCTAGGACAGGTGAATGAGCAGTTCTTC. This sequence encodes CASSLGQVNEQFF. The full variable domain, in which reference TRBV2 and TRBJ2-1 provide the parts outside the CDR3, is EPEVTQTPSHQVTQMGQEVILRCVPISNHLYFYWYRQILGQKVEFLVSFYNNEISEKSEIFDDQFSVERPDGSNFTLKIRSTKLEDSAMYFCASSLGQVNEQFFGPGTRLTVL.